This T cell receptor beta chain was sequenced during a study of blood T cell repertoires in COVID-19. Study overall: The United States, Italy and Spain provided the acute and convalescent COVID-19 samples.

The V gene's germline CDR1 is KGHSH and CDR2 LQKENI. This CDR3 spans 13 amino acids. Trimming pared 10 bases from V and 6 bases from J, leaving 15 bases between. While infection was still active, Seattle patients were enrolled and then followed longitudinally. Authors' data handling: By means of reference gene primer amplification, nucleated cell counts were estimated. Method: immunoSEQ multiplex PCR; TCRdb's copy keeps in-frame clones and lacks some. Clonal size and the V and J genes are those of that table, whereas D and trimming came from the DNA. The profile covers 250,000 to 300,000 clones, with more than 80% appearing a single time and around 5.8% taken by the ten largest.

The specimen was peripheral blood. The chain joins TRBV18 to TRBJ1-4, with unresolved D. The TCR sequence derives from a woman in her forties or fifties with COVID-19, enrolled during active disease. The chain's CDR3 is CATREGADEKLFF. The CDR3 DNA follows: TGTGCCACCCGTGAGGGCGCCGATGAAAAACTGTTTTTT.